The 3 T cell receptor beta chains listed next were all sequenced from one sample in a study of blood T cell repertoires in COVID-19 (TCRdb year 2020). The library was obtained by the immunoSEQ multiplex PCR assay. TCRdb limited this immuneACCESS table to in-frame rearrangements with V and J called. A share of clones is missing; checked studies link under half to unresolved V genes, and the rest is unexplained. This sample has 140,000 to 150,000 clones in its table, and 85% to 90% of those were observed once. 1% to 1.5% of the sample rests with the top ten. Sequencing was carried out using PBMCs or T cells enriched from blood (not recorded which). These receptors came from a woman younger than 45 with acute COVID-19.

V and J are TRBV25-1 and TRBJ2-7; 10 nucleotides agree with TRBD2. Germline CDR1 MGHDK, CDR2 SYGVNS. The CDR3 spans 15 residues. V lost 10 bases, J lost 0 bases, and 9 bases stayed unmatched. The CDR3 spells CATSIGTSDSYEQYF. In DNA, the CDR3 is TGTGCCACAAGCATCGGGACTAGCGACTCCTACGAGCAGTACTTC.

This chain connects TRBV19 to TRBJ1-1, with 8 bases identical to TRBD1. V shed 6 bases, J shed 0 bases, and the junction held 12 bases outside the gene matches. Germline CDR1 is LNHDA and CDR2 is SQIVND (reference sequence). This CDR3 has 17 residues. For the CDR3, the DNA is TGTGCCAGTAGGACACCTAGAGGACAGGGCCTGAACACTGAAGCTTTCTTT. Translation gives CASRTPRGQGLNTEAFF.

The rearrangement joins TRBV12-5 to TRBJ1-6; possibly TRBD1 for D (6 bases). CDR3 size: 13 residues. The V and J ends lost 8 bases and 3 bases respectively, with 8 bases between them. Per germline, CDR1 LGHNT and CDR2 FRNRAP. Here the CDR3 DNA reads TGTGCTAGTTCGACAGGCTATAATTCACCCCTCCACTTT. Amino acid sequence: CASSTGYNSPLHF.